This T cell receptor beta chain was sequenced for a study of T cells after yellow fever vaccination. Study-wide points: Highly abundant clonotypes carried over from the bulk population could end up in FACS-sorted repertoires as contaminants. Clonotypes shared by both compartments, CD4 and CD8, made up a small share. Booster samples showed a return of most primary-vaccination clones (approximately 95% CD4, 88% CD8).

This clonotype came up a few times. What it recognizes is unknown. TCRdb recomputed calls from the 5' RACE reads with MiXCR, one row per CDR3 protein. The sample lists about 320,000 distinct CDR3 sequences, approximately 11% occurring once. Germline V gene lookup returns CDR1 MDHEN and CDR2 SYDVKM. The CDR3 has 14 amino acids. J gave up 6 bases and V 4 bases, and 8 bases lay outside the gene matches. The receptor's source is a man aged 18 to 30 who received the YFV17D yellow fever vaccine. Source: CD4+ T cells sorted from PBMCs, taken 45 days after the yellow fever booster vaccination. The V call is TRBV28, the J call TRBJ1-2; 7 bases are a match to TRBD1. In DNA, the CDR3 is TGTGCCAGCAGTTCCGGACAGGACCCAAATGGCTACACCTTC. Translation gives CASSSGQDPNGYTF.